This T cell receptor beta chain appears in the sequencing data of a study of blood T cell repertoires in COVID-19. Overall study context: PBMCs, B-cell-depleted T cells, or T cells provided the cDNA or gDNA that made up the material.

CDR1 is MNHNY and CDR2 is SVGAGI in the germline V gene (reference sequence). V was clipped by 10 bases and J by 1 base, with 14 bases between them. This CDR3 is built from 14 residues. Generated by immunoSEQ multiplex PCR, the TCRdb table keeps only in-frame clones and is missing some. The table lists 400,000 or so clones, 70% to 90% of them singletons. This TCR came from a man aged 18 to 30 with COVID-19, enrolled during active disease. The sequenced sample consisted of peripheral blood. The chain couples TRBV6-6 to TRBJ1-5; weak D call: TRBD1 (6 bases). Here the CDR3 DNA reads TGTGCCACAACAGGGTTGGTAAGCAATCAGCCCCAGCATTTT. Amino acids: CATTGLVSNQPQHF.